At least ten counts were recorded for the clone carrying this T cell receptor (beta chain). Its antigen remains unidentified. These data are taken from a study of T cell repertoires in cytomegalovirus infection. Whole-study context: Both a matching HLA type and CMV infection were indicated by public TCR beta signatures. Study-level points and caveats: The ex vivo response showed dominance by HLA-C-restricted CMV-specific TCR beta clonotypes.

A single record per CDR3 protein comes from TCRdb applying MiXCR to the reads. Of roughly 76,000 distinct CDR3 sequences listed, 3% to 4.5% are singletons. The V gene lost 1 base and the J gene lost 0 bases, with 10 bases spanning the gap. Looked up from germline, CDR1 is LNHNV and CDR2 is YYDKDF (reference sequence). The CDR3 runs 16 residues. The specimen sequenced was PBMCs. V is TRBV15 and J is TRBJ1-5; no reliable D call. The sequence was collected from a human donor in good health (CMV status not recorded). Some clones in this sample may be carry-over from other donors' samples. As DNA, the CDR3 is TGTGCCACCAGCAGAGTTGGAACGGTTAGCAATCAGCCCCAGCATTTT. It yields the protein CATSRVGTVSNQPQHF.